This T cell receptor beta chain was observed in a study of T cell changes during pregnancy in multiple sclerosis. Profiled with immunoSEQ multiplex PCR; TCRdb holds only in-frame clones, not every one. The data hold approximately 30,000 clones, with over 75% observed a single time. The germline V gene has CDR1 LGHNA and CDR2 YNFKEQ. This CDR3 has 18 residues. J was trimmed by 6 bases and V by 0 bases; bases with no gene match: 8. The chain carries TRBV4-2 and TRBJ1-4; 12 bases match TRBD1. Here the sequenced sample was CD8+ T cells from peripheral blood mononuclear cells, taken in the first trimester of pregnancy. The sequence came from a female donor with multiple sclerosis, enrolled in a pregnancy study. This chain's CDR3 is CASSQDRGTGGVDEKLFF. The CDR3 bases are TGTGCCAGCAGCCAAGATCGGGGGACAGGGGGCGTGGATGAAAAACTGTTTTTT.